These 29 T cell receptor beta chains share one sample of origin, sequenced in a study of T cell repertoires in cytomegalovirus infection. Antigen specificity for these receptors is unknown. TCRdb fed the reads into MiXCR, producing one record per CDR3 protein. The data contain tens of thousands of distinct CDR3 sequences, about 30% of them singletons. The sequenced sample was PBMCs, sequenced either directly or after in vitro stimulation (not recorded which). The receptors were gathered from a human donor in good health (CMV status not recorded). Some clones in this sample may be carry-over from other donors' samples.

The V call is TRBV6-8, the J call TRBJ1-3; D remains ambiguous. The CDR3 contains 14 residues. Germline values: CDR1 MNHGY, CDR2 SAAAGT. CDR3 loop: CASTVDFSGNTIYF. In nucleotides, the CDR3 is TGTGCTTCTACTGTCGACTTCTCTGGAAACACCATATATTTT.

The chain has TRBV19 and TRBJ2-3; the D is unclear. Germline V gives CDR1 LNHDA, CDR2 SQIVND (reference sequence). This CDR3 comprises 13 residues. The V end was cut by 1 base, the J end by 2 bases, with 4 bases between. CDR3 bases: TGTGCCAGTAGTATAGCCGTCACAGATACGCAGTATTTT. This sequence encodes CASSIAVTDTQYF.

This clonotype was detected only once. The chain recombines TRBV6-1 with TRBJ1-2; D is possibly TRBD1 (5 bases). V was clipped by 6 bases and J by 6 bases, with 14 bases between them. Germline assignment: CDR1 MNHNS and CDR2 SASEGT. This CDR3 contains 13 residues. This CDR3 reads CASRPGPSDGYTF. In DNA form, the CDR3 reads TGTGCCAGCAGGCCGGGACCCTCGGATGGCTACACCTTC.

The CDR3 loop reads CASSTGQGLTGNSPLHF. In DNA form, the CDR3 reads TGTGCCAGCTCAACGGGACAGGGACTCACGGGGAATTCACCCCTCCACTTT. The gene calls are TRBV18 and TRBJ1-6, with 9 bases fitting TRBD1. This CDR3 has 17 residues. The V and J ends lost 5 bases and 7 bases, in that order; junction bases with no gene match: 12. The germline CDR1 and CDR2 sequences are KGHSH and LQKENI.

V is TRBV6-6 and J is TRBJ2-1; no clear D. The germline V gene encodes CDR1 MNHNY and CDR2 SVGAGI (reference sequence). The CDR3 consists of 12 residues. V lost 0 bases and J 8 bases, leaving 5 bases between the germline ends. CDR3 sequence (DNA): TGTGCCAGCAGTTACTCGAACGATGAGCAGTTCTTC. This translates into CASSYSNDEQFF.

CDR3 bases: TGTGCCACCAGTGACCCCTCTGGGACTCTCCGCTCCGGGGAGCTGTTTTTT. This codes for CATSDPSGTLRSGELFF. The genes are TRBV24-1 and TRBJ2-2, with a possible D match to TRBD2 (6 bases). The CDR3 contains 17 residues. Germline values: CDR1 KGHDR, CDR2 SFDVKD. The V and J ends lost 4 bases and 6 bases respectively, with 20 bases between them.

The CDR3 loop is CASSLGAYQPQHF. CDR3 DNA sequence: TGTGCCAGCAGTTTGGGGGCTTATCAGCCCCAGCATTTT. The chain links TRBV6-1 to TRBJ1-5; D is possibly TRBD1 (6 bases). Germline assignment: CDR1 MNHNS and CDR2 SASEGT. CDR3 size: 13 residues. V was shortened by 5 bases and J by 5 bases, with 10 bases between the two germline ends.

This clonotype was counted between two and nine times. The J gene is TRBJ2-1, the V gene TRBV7-6; 9 bases are a match to TRBD1. The length of the CDR3 is 14 residues. Per the germline V gene, CDR1 is SGHVS and CDR2 is FNYEAQ. V lost 4 bases and J lost 4; bases outside the gene matches: 2. The CDR3 DNA reads as TGTGCCAGCAGCTCGACAGGGGGGTACAATGAGCAGTTCTTC. It encodes CASSSTGGYNEQFF.

This chain connects TRBV4-1 to TRBJ1-3; D is unresolved. The V end lost 3 bases, the J end lost 0 bases, and 18 bases lay between the germline ends. Germline values: CDR1 MGHRA, CDR2 YSYEKL. The CDR3 loop spans 18 amino acids. As DNA, the CDR3 is TGCGCCAGCAGCCAGGGTCGGGCCGGCGGGAGCTCTGGAAACACCATATATTTT. It specifies CASSQGRAGGSSGNTIYF.

In its sample, this clonotype was seen a few times. The genes are TRBV15 and TRBJ1-1; no definite D call. V was clipped by 4 bases and J by 1 base, with 7 bases between them. This CDR3 region has 13 residues. Germline V lookup: CDR1 LNHNV, CDR2 YYDKDF (reference sequence). CDR3 in amino acids: CATSTARNTEAFF. The CDR3 DNA reads as TGTGCCACCAGCACGGCGCGGAACACTGAAGCTTTCTTT.

CDR3 protein: CSARDSSGGSSGANVLTF. Written as DNA, the CDR3 is TGCAGTGCTAGAGATTCGTCAGGGGGGAGCTCTGGGGCCAACGTCCTGACTTTC. The chain combines TRBV20-1 with TRBJ2-6, with D possibly being TRBD1 (7 bases). The CDR3 totals 18 residues. Germline values: CDR1 DFQATT, CDR2 SNEGSKA (reference sequence). Trimming took 0 bases from V and 0 from J, leaving 15 bases between them.

The rearrangement joins TRBV20-1 to TRBJ1-1; D unresolved. V was shortened by 6 bases and J by 0 bases, with 11 bases between the two germline ends. CDR1 and CDR2 (germline): DFQATT, SNEGSKA (reference sequence). This CDR3 contains 13 residues. Here the CDR3 DNA reads TGCAGTGCCAACACCGATATGAACACTGAAGCTTTCTTT. Protein product: CSANTDMNTEAFF.

The J gene is TRBJ1-5, the V gene TRBV30; D perhaps matches TRBD1 (6 bases). Germline CDR1 is GTSNPN and CDR2 is SVGIG (reference sequence). Trimming removed 2 bases from V and 9 bases from J, with 17 bases in between. This CDR3 is built from 14 residues. The CDR3 nucleotides are TGTGCCTGGAGTATTAGGGGGGGGGAGGTGCCCCAGCATTTT. Its translation: CAWSIRGGEVPQHF.

The rearrangement joins TRBV6-2 or TRBV6-3 to TRBJ2-1; 7 nucleotides line up with TRBD2. This CDR3 is built from 17 residues. The V and J ends lost 5 bases and 10 bases, in that order; junction bases with no gene match: 20. The germline gives CDR1 MNHEY, CDR2 SVGEGT. As DNA, the CDR3 is TGTGCCAGCAGTCCCCGCGGGGGACTAACCGTGGGTCAGGAGCAGTTCTTC. The encoded protein is CASSPRGGLTVGQEQFF.

The V gene is TRBV27, the J gene TRBJ2-3; TRBD2 might be the D (10 bases). CDR1 and CDR2 from the germline V gene are MNHEY and SMNVEV (reference sequence). Trimming removed 7 bases from V and 2 bases from J, with 37 bases in between. The CDR3 has 22 amino acids. The CDR3 here is CASTSGWWGQGTSGDLTDTQYF. CDR3 nucleotides: TGTGCCAGCACCTCGGGGTGGTGGGGACAGGGCACTAGCGGGGACCTCACAGATACGCAGTATTTT.

The rearrangement uses TRBV10-3 and TRBJ2-5; 9 positions agree with TRBD2. The CDR3 length is 15 residues. The germline gives CDR1 ENHRY, CDR2 SYGVKD. The V segment lost 2 bases and the J segment 7 bases; nucleotides outside the gene matches: 8. CDR3 sequence (DNA): TGTGCCATCAGTGAGAGGTCTAGCGGGGAGGGGACCCAGTACTTC. As protein: CAISERSSGEGTQYF.

The chain combines TRBV20-1 with TRBJ2-3, with 10 nucleotides matching TRBD2. V gave up 5 bases and J gave up 0 bases; unmatched junction bases: 2. This CDR3 comprises 14 residues. Germline loops: CDR1 DFQATT, CDR2 SNEGSKA (reference sequence). The CDR3 reads CSAPSGGSTDTQYF. In DNA, the CDR3 is TGCAGTGCTCCTAGCGGGGGTAGCACAGATACGCAGTATTTT.

This chain links TRBV9 with TRBJ2-7; TRBD1 is a possible D gene (6 bases). The CDR3 runs 14 residues. Looked up from germline, CDR1 is SGDLS and CDR2 is YYNGEE. V was trimmed by 2 bases and J by 0 bases, leaving 9 bases between them. CDR3 DNA sequence: TGTGCCAGCAGCGTTACAGGGAGCTCCTACGAGCAGTACTTC. Translation gives CASSVTGSSYEQYF.

V usage is TRBV5-5 and J usage is TRBJ1-2, with D hard to call. Germline V gives CDR1 SGHKS, CDR2 YYEKEE (reference sequence). Trimming took off 6 bases at V and 8 bases at J, with 23 bases between the two ends. This CDR3 is built from 15 residues. CDR3 region: CASNYGVIQAAGYTF. The CDR3 nucleotides are TGTGCCAGCAATTATGGGGTCATACAAGCAGCGGGCTACACCTTC.

The genes are TRBV7-9 and TRBJ1-1; 8 nucleotides align to TRBD1. Germline assignment: CDR1 SEHNR and CDR2 FQNEAQ (reference sequence). CDR3 length: 14 residues. V lost 4 bases and J lost 5; bases outside the gene matches: 6. The CDR3 coding sequence is TGTGCCAGCAGCTGGGGGACAGGAGGAACTGAAGCTTTCTTT. Amino acid sequence: CASSWGTGGTEAFF.

This clonotype was observed a handful of times. The chain is built from TRBV7-8 and TRBJ1-2; D not resolved. There are 15 residues in the CDR3. CDR1 is SGHVS and CDR2 is FQNEAQ in the germline V gene. Trimming pared 2 bases from V and 3 bases from J, leaving 13 bases between. DNA of the CDR3: TGTGCCAGCAGCTTACGTCAAGGGCCGGACTATGGCTACACCTTC. Translation gives CASSLRQGPDYGYTF. The full variable domain, its missing parts supplied by reference TRBV7-8 and TRBJ1-2, is GAGVSQSPRYKVAKRGQDVALRCDPISGHVSLFWYQQALGQGPEFLTYFQNEAQLDKSGLPSDRFFAERPEGSVSTLKIQRTQQEDSAVYLCASSLRQGPDYGYTFGSGTRLTVV.

The chain is built from TRBV12-3 or TRBV12-4 and TRBJ2-1; D may be TRBD1 (5 bases). This CDR3 region has 17 residues. V was cut by 6 bases and J by 1 base, with 19 bases left in between. CDR3 sequence: CASSPFRRTKSYNEQFF. The DNA of the CDR3 is TGTGCCAGCAGCCCCTTCCGTCGGACAAAGTCCTACAATGAGCAGTTCTTC.

The genes are TRBV4-1 and TRBJ2-7; D ambiguous. The CDR3 is 14 residues long. Germline values: CDR1 MGHRA, CDR2 YSYEKL. V shed 4 bases and J shed 2 bases, with 12 bases lying between them. CDR3 bases: TGCGCCAGCAGCCTGGTCGGGCAAACCTACGAGCAGTACTTC. It translates to CASSLVGQTYEQYF.

This clonotype was seen a handful of times. V and J are TRBV12-3 or TRBV12-4 and TRBJ2-7, with D uncertain. V dropped 5 bases and J dropped 6 bases, with 8 bases sitting between them. This CDR3 region has 11 residues. CDR3 nucleotides: TGTGCCAGCAGTATCAGTCGCGAGCAGTACTTC. Translating gives CASSISREQYF.

This chain joins TRBV24-1 and TRBJ1-5; TRBD1 aligns across 11 bases. Losses at the gene ends were 5 bases for V and 4 bases for J; bases not matched to a gene: 6. The CDR3 contains 16 residues. Germline loops: CDR1 KGHDR, CDR2 SFDVKD. Here the CDR3 DNA reads TGTGCCACCAGTGGCTCCCGGGACAGGGGGAATCAGCCCCAGCATTTT. Translating gives CATSGSRDRGNQPQHF.

This chain uses TRBV20-1 with TRBJ2-1; 8 bases agree with TRBD2. CDR3 length: 15 residues. Germline V lookup: CDR1 DFQATT, CDR2 SNEGSKA (reference sequence). The J segment lost 2 bases and the V segment lost 7 bases, leaving 10 bases of the junction unmatched. The CDR3 region is CSVPGLGGPYNEQFF. DNA of the CDR3: TGCAGTGTCCCGGGACTAGGGGGACCCTACAATGAGCAGTTCTTC.

This clonotype has a count of ten or more. Here the CDR3 reads CASSEGLAANEQFF. Here the CDR3 DNA reads TGTGCCAGCAGCGAGGGACTAGCGGCCAATGAGCAGTTCTTC. The V and J genes are TRBV12-3 or TRBV12-4 and TRBJ2-1, with 11 bases lining up with TRBD2. The J segment lost 6 bases and the V segment lost 6 bases, leaving 4 bases of the junction unmatched. The CDR3 is 14 residues long.

This clonotype was picked up a small number of times. The chain recombines TRBV14 with TRBJ2-7; a possible D gene is TRBD2 (5 bases). V was pared by 4 bases and J by 5 bases, with 15 bases between. The length of the CDR3 is 14 residues. The germline gives CDR1 SGHDN, CDR2 FVKESK. In DNA, the CDR3 is TGTGCCAGCAGCCCCCCGAGTACTAGGGACGAGCAGTACTTC. Amino acids: CASSPPSTRDEQYF.

This sequence joins TRBV9 and TRBJ2-7; TRBD1 matches 7 bases. Unmatched junction bases numbered 9, after V lost 3 bases and J lost 3 bases. The CDR3 spans 15 residues. The V gene's germline CDR1 is SGDLS and CDR2 YYNGEE. Here the CDR3 DNA reads TGTGCCAGCAGCGCGGGACAGTCAGCCTACTACGAGCAGTACTTC. It encodes CASSAGQSAYYEQYF.